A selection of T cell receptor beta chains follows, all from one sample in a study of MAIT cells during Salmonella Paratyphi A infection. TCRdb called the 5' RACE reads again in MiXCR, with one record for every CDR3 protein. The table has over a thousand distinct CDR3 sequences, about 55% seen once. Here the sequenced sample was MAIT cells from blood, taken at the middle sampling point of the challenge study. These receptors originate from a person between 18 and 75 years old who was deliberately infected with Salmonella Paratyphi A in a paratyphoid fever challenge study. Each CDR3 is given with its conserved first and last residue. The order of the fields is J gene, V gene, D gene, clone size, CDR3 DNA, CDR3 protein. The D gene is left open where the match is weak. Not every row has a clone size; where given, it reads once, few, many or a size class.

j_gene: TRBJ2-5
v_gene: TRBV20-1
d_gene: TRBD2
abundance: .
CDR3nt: TGCAGTGCTAGATCGGCTAGCGGGGGGGCCCTGGAGACCCAGTACTTC
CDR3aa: CSARSASGGALETQYF

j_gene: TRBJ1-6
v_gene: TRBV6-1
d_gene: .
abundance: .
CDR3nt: TGTGCCAGCAGTGTTGAAGCGGAGAATTCACCCCTCCACTTT
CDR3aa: CASSVEAENSPLHF

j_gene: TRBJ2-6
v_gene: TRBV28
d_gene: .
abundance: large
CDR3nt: TGTGCCAGCAGCCCACAGGATATCTCTGGGGCCAACGTCCTGACTTTC
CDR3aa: CASSPQDISGANVLTF

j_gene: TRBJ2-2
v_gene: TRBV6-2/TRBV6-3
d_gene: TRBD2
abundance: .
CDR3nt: TGTGCCAGCAGCGGGGGGGAACACCGGGGAGCTGTTTTT
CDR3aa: CASSGGEHRGAVF

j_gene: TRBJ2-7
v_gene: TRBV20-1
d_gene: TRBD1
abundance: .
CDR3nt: TGCAGTGCTAGAGACCACCGATCCGGGGACAGCTACGAGCAGTACTTC
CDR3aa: CSARDHRSGDSYEQYF

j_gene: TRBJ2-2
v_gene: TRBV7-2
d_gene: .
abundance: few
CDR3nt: TGTGCCAGCAGCTTACTAGCTGACGACACCGGGGAGCTGTTTTTT
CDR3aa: CASSLLADDTGELFF

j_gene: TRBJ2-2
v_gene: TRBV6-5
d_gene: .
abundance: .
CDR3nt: TGTGCCAGCAGGGGGGGGCGCACCGGGGAGCTGTTTTTT
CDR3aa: CASRGGRTGELFF

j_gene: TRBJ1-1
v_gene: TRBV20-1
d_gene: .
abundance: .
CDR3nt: TGCAGTGAAGAGGGGAGCGGGGGCACTGAAGCTTTCTTT
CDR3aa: CSEEGSGGTEAFF

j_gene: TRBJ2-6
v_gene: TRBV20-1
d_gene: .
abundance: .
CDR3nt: TGCAGTGCTCAAGACGTGGGCAGGGGGGCCAACGTCCTGACTTTC
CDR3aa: CSAQDVGRGANVLTF

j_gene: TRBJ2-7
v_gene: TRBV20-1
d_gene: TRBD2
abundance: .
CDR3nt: TGCAGTTACTCGACTAGCGGCTACGAGCAGTACTTC
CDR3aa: CSYSTSGYEQYF

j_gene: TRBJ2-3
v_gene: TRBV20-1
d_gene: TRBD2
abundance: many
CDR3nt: TGCAGTGCTAGAGATCTCCTAGCGGGGACCACAGATACGCAGTATTTT
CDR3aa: CSARDLLAGTTDTQYF

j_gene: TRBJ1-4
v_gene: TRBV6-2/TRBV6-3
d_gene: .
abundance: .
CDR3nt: TGTGCCAGCAGTCTCGGGGAAAAACTGTTTTTT
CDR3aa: CASSLGEKLFF

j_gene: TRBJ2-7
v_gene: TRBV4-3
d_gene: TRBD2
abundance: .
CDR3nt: TGCGCCAGCAGCCCCCAAGGGGGACTAGCGGACTCCTACGAGCAGTACTTC
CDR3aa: CASSPQGGLADSYEQYF

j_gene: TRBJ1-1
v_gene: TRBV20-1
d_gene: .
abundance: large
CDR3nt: TGCAGTGCTAGAGCAGGGGAGACTGAAGCTTTCTTT
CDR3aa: CSARAGETEAFF

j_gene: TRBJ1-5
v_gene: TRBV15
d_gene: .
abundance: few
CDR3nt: TGTGCCACCAGCAGAGTACCGGACAGCGAAAATCAGCCCCAGCATTTT
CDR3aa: CATSRVPDSENQPQHF

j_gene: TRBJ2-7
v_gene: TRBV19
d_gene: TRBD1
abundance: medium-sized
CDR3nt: TGTGCCAGTAGTATGGGGGACAGGCGCGAGCAGTACTTC
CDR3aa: CASSMGDRREQYF

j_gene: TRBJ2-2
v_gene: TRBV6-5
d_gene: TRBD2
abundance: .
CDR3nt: TGTGCCAGCAGTGAACTAGCGGGGCCCGGGGAGCTGTTTTTT
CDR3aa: CASSELAGPGELFF

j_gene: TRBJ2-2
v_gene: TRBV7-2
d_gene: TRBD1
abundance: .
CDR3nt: TGTGCCAGCAGTTTTATGGACAGGGATAGCGGGGAGCTGTTTTTT
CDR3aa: CASSFMDRDSGELFF

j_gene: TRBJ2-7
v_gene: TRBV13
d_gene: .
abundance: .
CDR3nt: .
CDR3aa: CASSFYICSALAGALNLFSYEQYF

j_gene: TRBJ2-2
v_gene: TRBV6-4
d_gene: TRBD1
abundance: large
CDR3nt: TGTGCCAGCAGTAGGACAGGGGTTCAAGACACCGGGGAGCTGTTTTTT
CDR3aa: CASSRTGVQDTGELFF

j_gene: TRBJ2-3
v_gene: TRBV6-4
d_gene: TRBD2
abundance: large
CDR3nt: TGTGCCAGCAGCCAAACTAGCGGGGGAACAGATACGCAGTATTTT
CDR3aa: CASSQTSGGTDTQYF

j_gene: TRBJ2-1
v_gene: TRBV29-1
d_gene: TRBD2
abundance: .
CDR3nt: TGCAGCGTTGAACGCGGGAGGGGGTACAATGAGCAGTTCTTC
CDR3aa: CSVERGRGYNEQFF